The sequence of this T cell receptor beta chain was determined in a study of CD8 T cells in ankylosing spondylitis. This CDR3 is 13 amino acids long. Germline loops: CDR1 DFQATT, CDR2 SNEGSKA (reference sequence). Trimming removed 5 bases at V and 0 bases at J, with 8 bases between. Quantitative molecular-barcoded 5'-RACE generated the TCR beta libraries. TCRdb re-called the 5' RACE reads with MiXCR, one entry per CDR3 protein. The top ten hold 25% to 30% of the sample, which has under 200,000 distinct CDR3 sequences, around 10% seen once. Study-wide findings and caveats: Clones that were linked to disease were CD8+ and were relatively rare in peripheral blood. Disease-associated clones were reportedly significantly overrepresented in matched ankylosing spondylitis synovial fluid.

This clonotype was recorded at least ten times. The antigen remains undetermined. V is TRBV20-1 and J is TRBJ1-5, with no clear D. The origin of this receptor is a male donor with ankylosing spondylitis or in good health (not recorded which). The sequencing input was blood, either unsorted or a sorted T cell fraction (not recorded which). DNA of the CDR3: TGCAGTGCTTGGGATCATAGCAATCAGCCCCAGCATTTT. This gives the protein CSAWDHSNQPQHF.